These 21 T cell receptor beta chains share one sample of origin, sequenced in a study of CD8+ T cells in alopecia areata. Reverse transcription of extracted RNA yielded cDNA, which provided the sequencing template. Some clones are missing from TCRdb's copy, which holds only in-frame ones; the method was immunoSEQ multiplex PCR. Among fewer than 150,000 clones listed, about two fifths were seen once. Sequences were obtained from CD4+ T cells sorted from blood. The receptors here all came from a human donor with alopecia areata.

The chain recombines TRBV7-8 with TRBJ2-1, with 10 bases that match TRBD2. Losses at the gene ends were 7 bases for V and 7 bases for J; bases not matched to a gene: 10. The CDR3 spans 15 residues. Germline V gives CDR1 SGHVS, CDR2 FQNEAQ. CDR3 bases: TGTGCCAGCACCCCCAAGCGGGAGGGCCCAAATGAGCAGTTCTTC. Residues: CASTPKREGPNEQFF.

As regards this clone: Its ends do not fully match the called genes, so a read error is possible. The sample holds other DNA sequences that translate to the same CDR3. The chain couples TRBV28 to TRBJ1-1; TRBD1 agrees at 7 bases. The CDR3 has 11 amino acids. Germline CDR1 is MDHEN and CDR2 is SYDVKM. Here the CDR3 DNA reads TGTGCCAGCTCCAGGGGGACTGAAGCCTTCTTT. Its translation: CASSRGTEAFF.

The gene calls are TRBV13 and TRBJ2-1; no reliable D call. V shed 5 bases and J shed 8 bases, with 19 bases lying between them. Germline V gives CDR1 PRHDT, CDR2 FYEKMQ (reference sequence). The length of the CDR3 is 15 residues. CDR3 DNA: TGTGCCAGCAGCCGCGCACAGTTAGGAACTTATGAGCAGTTCTTC. Translating it yields CASSRAQLGTYEQFF.

This clone came up a few times. The V and J genes are TRBV2 and TRBJ2-7; D is ambiguous. Trimming removed 0 bases from V and 1 base from J, with 16 bases in between. The germline V gene encodes CDR1 SNHLY and CDR2 FYNNEI. The CDR3 contains 17 residues. CDR3 amino acids: CASSEARLMTLSYEQYF. The CDR3 bases are TGTGCCAGCAGTGAAGCGCGTCTAATGACCCTATCCTACGAGCAGTACTTC.

This chain uses TRBV30 with TRBJ2-7; TRBD1 agrees at 8 bases. V dropped 0 bases and J dropped 5; count of bases not matched to a gene: 6. The germline CDR1 and CDR2 sequences are GTSNPN and SVGIG (reference sequence). This CDR3 has 14 residues. CDR3 DNA sequence: TGTGCCTGGAGTGTACGGACAGGGTACGACGAGCAGTACTTC. This codes for CAWSVRTGYDEQYF.

With respect to this clone: One junction end disagrees with the germline gene, perhaps due to a read error. The chain joins TRBV5-1 to TRBJ1-2; 7 bases fit TRBD1. The germline V gene has CDR1 SGHRS and CDR2 YFSETQ. The CDR3 sequence is 11 residues long. DNA of the CDR3: TGCGCCAGCAGCTTGTTGGGACAGCCAGAATTC. It encodes CASSLLGQPEF.

The V and J genes are TRBV5-1 and TRBJ2-1; 8 positions match TRBD1. The CDR3 spans 14 residues. J gave up 5 bases and V 3 bases, and 4 bases lay outside the gene matches. From germline, CDR1 is SGHRS and CDR2 YFSETQ. The CDR3 protein is CASSWDRPNNEQFF. The CDR3 nucleotides are TGCGCCAGCAGCTGGGACAGGCCCAACAATGAGCAGTTCTTC. The entire variable domain, with the rest obtained from reference TRBV5-1 and TRBJ2-1, is as follows: KAGVTQTPRYLIKTRGQQVTLSCSPISGHRSVSWYQQTPGQGLQFLFEYFSETQRNKGNFPGRFSGRQFSNSRSEMNVSTLELGDSALYLCASSWDRPNNEQFFGPGTRLTVL.

The rearrangement links TRBV2 to TRBJ1-5; 8 nucleotides align to TRBD1. This CDR3 is 14 amino acids long. Germline CDR1 is SNHLY and CDR2 is FYNNEI. Trimming cost V 5 bases and J 7 bases; bases outside gene matches: 7. Here the CDR3 reads CASSPGQVRQPQHF. CDR3 DNA: TGTGCCAGCAGTCCGGGACAGGTCAGACAGCCCCAGCATTTT.

This clone was seen only a few times. V and J are TRBV7-2 and TRBJ2-5; 7 bases are a match to TRBD2. Germline V gene data show CDR1 as SGHTA and CDR2 as FQGNSA. CDR3 size: 15 residues. Germline trimming cut 4 bases from V and 4 bases from J; bases unmatched to any gene: 9. Written as DNA, the CDR3 is TGTGCCAGCAGCTCCGAGGGACTACCTTCAGAGACCCAGTACTTC. This translates into CASSSEGLPSETQYF. Using reference TRBV7-2 and TRBJ2-5 for the parts outside the CDR3, the full variable domain is GAGVSQSPSNKVTEKGKDVELRCDPISGHTALYWYRQSLGQGLEFLIYFQGNSAPDKSGLPSDRFSAERTGGSVSTLTIQRTQQEDSAVYLCASSSEGLPSETQYFGPGTRLLVL.

This clone was recorded a few times. The chain links TRBV29-1 to TRBJ2-3; TRBD1 is a possible D gene (6 bases). CDR3 length equals 12 residues. CDR1 SQVTM and CDR2 ANQGSEA come from the germline V gene. Trimming took off 7 bases at V and 2 bases at J, with 10 bases between the two ends. The chain's CDR3 is CSGRTDTDTQYF. CDR3 sequence (DNA): TGCAGCGGCCGGACAGACACAGATACGCAGTATTTT.

This clone was observed a single time. The CDR3 here is CSVEEGTIYNEQFF. The CDR3 bases are TGCAGCGTTGAGGAGGGGACTATCTACAATGAGCAGTTCTTC. The V call is TRBV29-1, the J call TRBJ2-1; 7 positions agree with TRBD2. Trimming took 3 bases from V and 3 from J; bases not matched to a gene: 5. The CDR3 runs to 14 residues. Germline CDR1 and CDR2: SQVTM and ANQGSEA.

The V gene is TRBV5-4, the J gene TRBJ2-2, with D possibly TRBD1 on 6 matching bases. The CDR3 covers 15 residues. Germline CDR1 SGHNT, CDR2 YYREEE (reference sequence). Trimming took 4 bases from V and 0 from J, leaving 10 bases between them. Here the CDR3 DNA reads TGTGCCAGCAGCAAAGGACAGACGAACACCGGGGAGCTGTTTTTT. It specifies CASSKGQTNTGELFF.

This clone has just one count. The chain carries TRBV29-1 and TRBJ2-2; tentative D call: TRBD2 (7 bases). Germline V CDR1 and CDR2: SQVTM, ANQGSEA. The CDR3 sequence is 14 residues long. Trimming stripped 8 bases from V and 4 bases from J, with 17 bases between. The CDR3 DNA reads as TGCAGCTCGAGGGGGGGAGGGAGCACCGGGGAGCTGTTTTTT. The encoded protein is CSSRGGGSTGELFF.

About this clone: Other DNA sequences in this sample translate to the same CDR3. J is TRBJ2-5 and V is TRBV20-1; no reliable D call. Germline V gives CDR1 DFQATT, CDR2 SNEGSKA (reference sequence). V lost 0 bases, J lost 5 bases, and 1 base lay in between. The CDR3 has 10 residues. In DNA, the CDR3 is TGCAGTGCTAGAGAGGAGACCCAGTACTTC. Protein product: CSAREETQYF.

This clone was recorded a few times. The chain links TRBV28 to TRBJ1-2; D uncertain. This CDR3 has 13 residues. Germline CDR1 MDHEN, CDR2 SYDVKM. The germline V and J ends were trimmed by 6 bases and 4 bases, with 12 bases remaining between them. As DNA, the CDR3 is TGTGCCAGCAGCCCCCAGCGATCCTATGGCTACACCTTC. It yields the protein CASSPQRSYGYTF.

Comment on this clone: At the DNA level, this CDR3 is encoded by other sequences in the same sample as well. The chain couples TRBV30 to TRBJ2-7; 8 positions match TRBD1. CDR3 size: 13 residues. The J segment lost 2 bases and the V segment lost 3 bases, leaving 3 bases of the junction unmatched. CDR1 GTSNPN and CDR2 SVGIG come from the germline V gene (reference sequence). The CDR3 DNA is TGTGCCTGGAGCCCGGACAGGGCCTACGAGCAGTACTTC. Its protein is CAWSPDRAYEQYF.

The chain carries TRBV2 and TRBJ2-5; D is ambiguous. The CDR3 is made up of 14 amino acids. V was clipped by 6 bases and J by 5 bases, with 16 bases between them. Germline V gene data show CDR1 as SNHLY and CDR2 as FYNNEI. The CDR3 region has the DNA TGTGCCAGCAGCGGGCTAGGTTTTGCGGAGACCCAGTACTTC. As protein: CASSGLGFAETQYF.

This rearrangement joins TRBV7-2 to TRBJ1-6, with D possibly being TRBD1 (5 bases). The germline CDR1 and CDR2 sequences are SGHTA and FQGNSA. The CDR3 consists of 15 residues. V was shortened by 2 bases and J by 6 bases, with 11 bases between the two germline ends. The DNA of the CDR3 is TGTGCCAGCAGCTTACGGCGGGGGTCTAATTCACCCCTCCACTTT. This codes for CASSLRRGSNSPLHF.

This clone appeared a few times. This rearrangement joins TRBV30 to TRBJ1-5; the D is unclear. Germline values: CDR1 GTSNPN, CDR2 SVGIG (reference sequence). The V end was cut by 2 bases, the J end by 4 bases, with 9 bases between. This CDR3 is 13 amino acids long. CDR3 residues: CAWSYNGNQPQHF. The CDR3 nucleotides are TGTGCCTGGAGTTATAACGGAAATCAGCCCCAGCATTTT.

The table lists this clone with many counts. The J gene is TRBJ1-1, the V gene TRBV5-1; perhaps TRBD1 as D (6 bases). This CDR3 has 14 amino acids. The germline V and J ends were trimmed by 0 bases and 4 bases, with 10 bases remaining between them. From germline, CDR1 is SGHRS and CDR2 YFSETQ. Here the CDR3 DNA reads TGCGCCAGCAGCTTGGTTGTAGGGGGCACTGAAGCTTTCTTT. Translation: CASSLVVGGTEAFF.

The V and J genes are TRBV28 and TRBJ2-1, with TRBD1 matching over 8 bases. Per the germline V gene, CDR1 is MDHEN and CDR2 is SYDVKM. CDR3 length: 16 residues. Germline trimming cut 6 bases from V and 9 bases from J; bases unmatched to any gene: 16. The CDR3 DNA reads as TGTGCCAGCAGCACAGCTTCAGGGGGCGGTGTGGGTGAGCAGTTCTTC. This sequence encodes CASSTASGGGVGEQFF. The complete variable domain, with remaining parts taken from reference TRBV28 and TRBJ2-1, reads DVKVTQSSRYLVKRTGEKVFLECVQDMDHENMFWYRQDPGLGLRLIYFSYDVKMKEKGDIPEGYSVSREKKERFSLILESASTNQTSMYLCASSTASGGGVGEQFFGPGTRLTVL.